These T cell receptor beta chains were read from a single sample in a study of blood T cell repertoires in COVID-19. Measured with immunoSEQ multiplex PCR; TCRdb has only the in-frame clones, and not every one. The table shows 230,000 or so clones, with 75% to 90% occurring only once. Input material: peripheral blood. These receptors were obtained from a human donor in a cohort sampled during active COVID-19. The CDR3 runs from the conserved cysteine through the conserved F or W. The D gene is left open where the match is weak. Clone size is shown for a subset of rows, as once, few, many or a class of expanded clone.

CDR3nt: TGTGCCAGCAGCCTCCGGGACAGTCGCACCGAGCAGTACTTC; CDR3aa: CASSLRDSRTEQYF; d_gene: TRBD1; j_gene: TRBJ2-7; v_gene: TRBV5-6; abundance: -
CDR3nt: TGTGCCAGCAGCCACGCGGTAGCGGGAGGGCCCGAGACCCAGTACTTC; CDR3aa: CASSHAVAGGPETQYF; d_gene: TRBD2; j_gene: TRBJ2-5; v_gene: TRBV27; abundance: -
CDR3nt: TGTGCCAGCTCACCCGGACAGGGGGAGAGGTACTTC; CDR3aa: CASSPGQGERYF; d_gene: TRBD1; j_gene: TRBJ2-7; v_gene: TRBV18; abundance: few
CDR3nt: TGCAGCGTTCAGGACAGGCGGACAAATGGCTACACCTTC; CDR3aa: CSVQDRRTNGYTF; d_gene: TRBD1; j_gene: TRBJ1-2; v_gene: TRBV29-1; abundance: -
CDR3nt: TGTGCCAGCTCACCACCAACTTCGGCGGGGTGGGACAATGAGCAGTTCTTC; CDR3aa: CASSPPTSAGWDNEQFF; d_gene: -; j_gene: TRBJ2-1; v_gene: TRBV18; abundance: -
CDR3nt: TGTGCCAGCTCACAAACGACAGGAACTAATGAAAAACTGTTTTTT; CDR3aa: CASSQTTGTNEKLFF; d_gene: -; j_gene: TRBJ1-4; v_gene: TRBV18; abundance: -
CDR3nt: TGCGCCAGCAGCCAGGGCGGGACTAGCGGTTCCTACGAGCAGTACTTC; CDR3aa: CASSQGGTSGSYEQYF; d_gene: TRBD2; j_gene: TRBJ2-7; v_gene: TRBV4-3; abundance: -
CDR3nt: TGTGCCAGCAGCTTGGACCCTGGACTAGCGGGAGCCGGGGAGCTGTTTTTT; CDR3aa: CASSLDPGLAGAGELFF; d_gene: TRBD2; j_gene: TRBJ2-2; v_gene: TRBV5-6; abundance: -
CDR3nt: TGTGCCAGCAGCGCCCTTCTTAGCGGGAGTGCGGACGATACGCAGTATTTT; CDR3aa: CASSALLSGSADDTQYF; d_gene: TRBD2; j_gene: TRBJ2-3; v_gene: TRBV9; abundance: -
CDR3nt: TGTGCCAGTAGTACAAGGACAGGGTGGAAGGGCACTGAAGCTTTCTTT; CDR3aa: CASSTRTGWKGTEAFF; d_gene: TRBD1; j_gene: TRBJ1-1; v_gene: TRBV19; abundance: -
CDR3nt: TGCGCCAGCAGCTGGTCTAGCGGAAGTTTCTACGAGCAGTACTTC; CDR3aa: CASSWSSGSFYEQYF; d_gene: TRBD2; j_gene: TRBJ2-7; v_gene: TRBV5-1; abundance: -
CDR3nt: TGCAGTGCTAGTCACAGGGGCCTCCTCTCTGGGGCCAACGTCCTGACTTTC; CDR3aa: CSASHRGLLSGANVLTF; d_gene: TRBD1; j_gene: TRBJ2-6; v_gene: TRBV20-1; abundance: -
CDR3nt: TGTGCCAGCAGCCTCTTGTCGTTGGGCCATGAGCAGTTCTTC; CDR3aa: CASSLLSLGHEQFF; d_gene: -; j_gene: TRBJ2-1; v_gene: TRBV14; abundance: -
CDR3nt: TGTGCCTGGGGCGGGTCAGGGGCCAACGTCCTGACTTTC; CDR3aa: CAWGGSGANVLTF; d_gene: -; j_gene: TRBJ2-6; v_gene: TRBV30; abundance: -
CDR3nt: TGTGCCAGCTCACCCCTTCCCCAGCGGGAGGGCCTGAATACGCAGTATTTT; CDR3aa: CASSPLPQREGLNTQYF; d_gene: TRBD2; j_gene: TRBJ2-3; v_gene: TRBV18; abundance: -
CDR3nt: TGTGCCAGCAGCGTACGAGGGCGCCATGAAAAACTGTTTTTT; CDR3aa: CASSVRGRHEKLFF; d_gene: -; j_gene: TRBJ1-4; v_gene: TRBV9; abundance: -
CDR3nt: TGTGCCAGCAGCTTAGGATCAGTCAAGCAGTACTTC; CDR3aa: CASSLGSVKQYF; d_gene: -; j_gene: TRBJ2-7; v_gene: TRBV11-2; abundance: once
CDR3nt: TGTGCCAGCAGCTTCAGGGAAGACAATCAGCCCCAGCATTTT; CDR3aa: CASSFREDNQPQHF; d_gene: -; j_gene: TRBJ1-5; v_gene: TRBV7-2; abundance: -
CDR3nt: TGTGCCAGCAGCGCCTTTACAGGGGGCGAGCAGTACTTC; CDR3aa: CASSAFTGGEQYF; d_gene: TRBD1; j_gene: TRBJ2-7; v_gene: TRBV9; abundance: -
CDR3nt: TGTGCCAGCAGCCAAGCGGCGGGAGTACAAGAGACCCAGTACTTC; CDR3aa: CASSQAAGVQETQYF; d_gene: TRBD2; j_gene: TRBJ2-5; v_gene: TRBV3-1/TRBV3-2; abundance: -
CDR3nt: TGTGCCAGCAGCCCCGGACAGGACGAGTATAATTCACCCCTCCACTTT; CDR3aa: CASSPGQDEYNSPLHF; d_gene: TRBD1; j_gene: TRBJ1-6; v_gene: TRBV5-4; abundance: -
CDR3nt: TGTGCCACCAGTGATGGTTATAGCGGGAGCGTCCCAGATACGCAGTATTTT; CDR3aa: CATSDGYSGSVPDTQYF; d_gene: TRBD2; j_gene: TRBJ2-3; v_gene: TRBV24-1; abundance: -
CDR3nt: TGTGCCTTTCCGGACAGCCTAGCCAAAAACATTCAGTACTTC; CDR3aa: CAFPDSLAKNIQYF; d_gene: -; j_gene: TRBJ2-4; v_gene: TRBV14; abundance: -
CDR3nt: TGTGCCAGCAGACGGACAGGGGGCGTCACTGAAGCTTTCTTT; CDR3aa: CASRRTGGVTEAFF; d_gene: TRBD1; j_gene: TRBJ1-1; v_gene: TRBV2; abundance: -
CDR3nt: TGTGCCAGCAGTTTGCCGGGACTAGTTCTCGCAGATACGCAGTATTTT; CDR3aa: CASSLPGLVLADTQYF; d_gene: TRBD2; j_gene: TRBJ2-3; v_gene: TRBV28; abundance: -
CDR3nt: TGTGCCAGCCGTCTAAGAGGGACAGGGGCCTACGAGCAGTACTTC; CDR3aa: CASRLRGTGAYEQYF; d_gene: TRBD1; j_gene: TRBJ2-7; v_gene: TRBV19; abundance: -
CDR3nt: TGTGCCAGCAGCTTAGGCGGTAGACGGGGGAGTGGAGCTTTCTTT; CDR3aa: CASSLGGRRGSGAFF; d_gene: -; j_gene: TRBJ1-1; v_gene: TRBV11-2; abundance: many
CDR3nt: TGTGCCAGCAGCAAAGCACAACTTCGAGGGACAGGACACCCCCAAGAGACCCAGTACTTC; CDR3aa: CASSKAQLRGTGHPQETQYF; d_gene: -; j_gene: TRBJ2-5; v_gene: TRBV21-1; abundance: -
CDR3nt: TGTGCCACCAGTGGCCGGGACAGGGTGCACGAGCAGTACTTC; CDR3aa: CATSGRDRVHEQYF; d_gene: TRBD1; j_gene: TRBJ2-7; v_gene: TRBV24-1; abundance: -
CDR3nt: TGTGCCAGCAGCTTATCGGGACAGTTCTACAATGAGCAGTTCTTC; CDR3aa: CASSLSGQFYNEQFF; d_gene: TRBD1; j_gene: TRBJ2-1; v_gene: TRBV7-9; abundance: once
CDR3nt: TGTGCCAGCAGCGCCGACGCCTGGAGACTAGGGGTTCAGTACTTC; CDR3aa: CASSADAWRLGVQYF; d_gene: -; j_gene: TRBJ2-4; v_gene: TRBV7-8; abundance: -
CDR3nt: TGTGCCAGCAGTTATTCAGGCTCCCGTACCTACGAGCAGTACTTC; CDR3aa: CASSYSGSRTYEQYF; d_gene: -; j_gene: TRBJ2-7; v_gene: TRBV5-8; abundance: -
CDR3nt: TGTGCCAGCAGCCATCGGACTAGCGGGAAGGTCACCGGGGAGCTGTTTTTT; CDR3aa: CASSHRTSGKVTGELFF; d_gene: TRBD2; j_gene: TRBJ2-2; v_gene: TRBV7-3; abundance: -
CDR3nt: TGTGCCAGCAGAGGTGGTACTAGCGGTCAAGAGACCCAGTACTTC; CDR3aa: CASRGGTSGQETQYF; d_gene: TRBD2; j_gene: TRBJ2-5; v_gene: TRBV2; abundance: -
CDR3nt: TGTGCCAGCAGTGGATACAGGGCGTTCTCCTACGAGCAGTACTTC; CDR3aa: CASSGYRAFSYEQYF; d_gene: -; j_gene: TRBJ2-7; v_gene: TRBV6-2/TRBV6-3; abundance: -